One and the same sample provided the 26 T cell receptor beta chains below, sequenced in a study of early T cells in non-severe SARS-CoV-2 infection (dated by TCRdb to the early 2020s). Library creation used 5' RACE. The listed sequencing device is NextSeq 500. TCRdb reworked the public reads: Q25 trimming with fastp, MiXCR clone assembly, productive beta chains retained. CDR3 protein duplicates are merged, each entry listing the most common genes and DNA. The sample table shows roughly 52,000 distinct CDR3 sequences, and about 6.3% are seen once. Together, the top ten hold about 2.6% of the sample. The sample was whole blood, taken at baseline. The receptors stem from an adult who was a healthcare worker with PCR-confirmed SARS-CoV-2 infection or an uninfected control (not recorded which).

The V call is TRBV15, the J call TRBJ2-1, with D hard to call. The CDR3 has 15 residues. The V and J ends lost 0 bases and 4 bases respectively, with 10 bases between them. CDR1 and CDR2 from the germline V gene are LNHNV and YYDKDF (reference sequence). DNA for the CDR3: TGTGCCACCAGCAGAGATCGCCTCGCATACAATGAGCAGTTCTTC. It encodes CATSRDRLAYNEQFF.

This clonotype appeared many times. The chain carries TRBV7-2 and TRBJ2-7; the match to TRBD1 covers 7 bases. The CDR3 has 15 amino acids. Trimming removed 4 bases from V and 3 bases from J; junction bases left unmatched: 9. CDR1 and CDR2 from the germline V gene are SGHTA and FQGNSA. The CDR3 reads CASSSLPGQSYEQYF. The CDR3 DNA sequence: TGTGCCAGCAGCTCCTTACCGGGACAGAGCTACGAGCAGTACTTC.

V is TRBV20-1 and J is TRBJ2-7; 9 bases fit TRBD1. V was clipped by 0 bases and J by 3 bases; unmatched bases: 9. This CDR3 is built from 16 residues. Per the germline V gene, CDR1 is DFQATT and CDR2 is SNEGSKA (reference sequence). In DNA form, the CDR3 reads TGCAGTGCTAGAGATCGCCGGACAGGGGACGTCTACGAGCAGTACTTC. It codes for CSARDRRTGDVYEQYF.

V usage is TRBV28 and J usage is TRBJ1-2; 9 positions match TRBD1. Per germline, CDR1 MDHEN and CDR2 SYDVKM. The J segment lost 5 bases and the V segment lost 7 bases, leaving 11 bases of the junction unmatched. The CDR3 is 15 amino acids. CDR3 loop: CASTTNRGREYGYTF. The CDR3 DNA is TGTGCCAGCACTACCAACAGGGGGCGCGAGTATGGCTACACCTTC.

By sample share, this clonotype is medium-sized (0.01 to 0.1%). This chain joins TRBV3-1 and TRBJ2-7; the match to TRBD1 covers 7 bases. CDR1 and CDR2 from the germline V gene are LGHDT and YNNKEL (reference sequence). J lost 4 bases, V lost 1 base, and 13 bases had no gene match. This CDR3 is 17 amino acids long. The CDR3 DNA reads as TGTGCCAGCAGCCAAGGAGAAGTACGGGACAGATATTACGAGCAGTACTTC. As protein: CASSQGEVRDRYYEQYF.

This clonotype was detected only a few times. The chain uses TRBV6-5 and TRBJ2-7, with D unresolved. The V gene lost 6 bases and the J gene lost 3 bases, with 18 bases spanning the gap. CDR3 length: 15 amino acids. The germline V gene has CDR1 MNHEY and CDR2 SVGAGI. In DNA, the CDR3 is TGTGCCAGCAGGGACCGGAAGACCGGAAGCTACGAGCAGTACTTC. Translating gives CASRDRKTGSYEQYF.

This clonotype appeared many times. This chain uses TRBV7-9 with TRBJ1-6; no firm D call. Germline-derived CDR1 and CDR2 are SEHNR and FQNEAQ (reference sequence). The CDR3 has 15 residues. V lost 5 bases and J 9 bases, leaving 17 bases between the germline ends. The CDR3 reads CASSPPLGVGSPLHF. CDR3 coding DNA: TGTGCCAGCAGCCCACCCCTCGGGGTAGGTTCACCCCTCCACTTT.

The rearrangement uses TRBV5-1 and TRBJ1-3; a weak D match, TRBD1 (5 bases). Per germline, CDR1 SGHRS and CDR2 YFSETQ. V was shortened by 3 bases and J by 4 bases, with 14 bases between the two germline ends. This CDR3 is built from 15 residues. The CDR3 DNA follows: TGCGCCAGCAGCTCCTCCGGGACGGTAGGAAACACCATATATTTT. Protein: CASSSSGTVGNTIYF.

The rearrangement joins TRBV5-1 to TRBJ2-2, with a tentative D call TRBD2 (5 bases). Trimming left V 4 bases short and J 0 bases short, with 10 bases between. The CDR3 contains 15 residues. The germline CDR1 and CDR2 sequences are SGHRS and YFSETQ. The CDR3 nucleotides are TGCGCCAGCAGCCTCCGGACTCCGAACACCGGGGAGCTGTTTTTT. Its protein is CASSLRTPNTGELFF.

Many counts were recorded for this clonotype. The V and J genes are TRBV7-9 and TRBJ1-1; D remains ambiguous. The V gene lost 7 bases and the J gene lost 5 bases, with 17 bases spanning the gap. This CDR3 has 14 amino acids. Germline lookup yields CDR1 SEHNR and CDR2 FQNEAQ (reference sequence). CDR3 sequence: CASKVESLKTEAFF. The CDR3 DNA is TGTGCCAGCAAAGTAGAGTCTCTCAAGACTGAAGCTTTCTTT.

The chain recombines TRBV28 with TRBJ1-6; a possible D gene is TRBD1 (6 bases). The CDR3 is made up of 15 amino acids. Trimming left V 2 bases short and J 5 bases short, with 10 bases between. CDR1 and CDR2 (germline): MDHEN, SYDVKM. The CDR3 reads CASSLLQGDNSPLHF. CDR3 nucleotides: TGTGCCAGCAGTTTACTACAGGGTGATAATTCACCCCTCCACTTT.

DNA of the CDR3: TGTGCCACCCATAGGGCGGGGACCTACGAGCAGTACTTC. It translates to CATHRAGTYEQYF. The chain carries TRBV7-9 and TRBJ2-7; perhaps TRBD2 as D (6 bases). Trimming removed 10 bases from V and 2 bases from J, with 15 bases in between. The CDR3 contains 13 residues. Germline loops: CDR1 SEHNR, CDR2 FQNEAQ (reference sequence).

This clonotype is medium-sized by share. J is TRBJ1-2 and V is TRBV18, with 11 bases lining up with TRBD1. The CDR3 covers 16 residues. In germline, CDR1 is KGHSH, CDR2 LQKENI. With 8 bases clipped from V and 7 bases from J, the junction kept 15 bases outside the gene matches. CDR3 sequence reads: CASPPMDRGQSAGYTF. The DNA of the CDR3 is TGTGCCAGCCCCCCGATGGACAGGGGGCAGTCAGCTGGCTACACCTTC.

In its sample, this clonotype was seen many times. The chain has TRBV6-1 and TRBJ1-6; D is ambiguous. Per the germline V gene, CDR1 is MNHNS and CDR2 is SASEGT. This CDR3 has 14 residues. The germline V and J ends were trimmed by 3 bases and 7 bases, with 10 bases remaining between them. The DNA of the CDR3 is TGTGCCAGCAGTGACAGACACCAGAATTCACCCCTCCACTTT. It yields the protein CASSDRHQNSPLHF.

The table lists this clonotype with a few counts. The CDR3 DNA follows: TGTGCCAGCAGCGCCTACCGGGACGGAAACAATGAGCAGTTCTTC. It is translated as CASSAYRDGNNEQFF. The chain recombines TRBV11-2 with TRBJ2-1; D possibly matches TRBD1 or TRBD2 (5 bases each). Between the trimmed V and J ends, which lost 5 bases and 5 bases, there was a span of 16 bases. The CDR3 runs 15 residues. The germline V gene encodes CDR1 SGHAT and CDR2 FQNNGV.

In its sample, this clonotype was seen many times. The gene calls are TRBV30 and TRBJ2-5; D remains unclear. Germline CDR1 GTSNPN, CDR2 SVGIG (reference sequence). The CDR3 has 10 residues. The germline V and J ends were trimmed by 5 bases and 5 bases, with 6 bases remaining between them. CDR3 protein: CAWGEETQYF. DNA of the CDR3: TGTGCCTGGGGAGAGGAGACCCAGTACTTC.

This clonotype was seen ten or more times. The chain uses TRBV5-4 and TRBJ1-1; D is ambiguous. Deletions cut 5 bases from V and 0 bases from J, with 8 bases between. The CDR3 sequence is 13 residues long. Germline-derived CDR1 and CDR2 are SGHNT and YYREEE (reference sequence). Here the CDR3 DNA reads TGTGCCAGCAGGTCCAGACTGAACACTGAAGCTTTCTTT. Protein product: CASRSRLNTEAFF.

In its sample, this clonotype was seen many times. V and J are TRBV7-8 and TRBJ1-1; TRBD1 aligns across 7 bases. With V trimmed by 6 bases and J by 0 bases, 7 bases remained unmatched. CDR3 size: 15 residues. In germline, CDR1 is SGHVS, CDR2 FQNEAQ. This chain's CDR3 is CASRTTTGVNTEAFF. In DNA, the CDR3 is TGTGCCAGCAGAACCACAACAGGGGTGAACACTGAAGCTTTCTTT.

This clonotype was counted many times. V and J are TRBV5-6 and TRBJ2-2; TRBD2 aligns across 9 bases. The CDR3 length is 16 residues. V lost 4 bases, J lost 3 bases, and 7 bases stayed unmatched. Germline CDR1 reads SGHDT; CDR2 reads YYEEEE. In DNA form, the CDR3 reads TGTGCCAGCAGCCTTGGGCTAGCGGGGTACACCGGGGAGCTGTTTTTT. As protein: CASSLGLAGYTGELFF.

The chain combines TRBV6-5 with TRBJ2-5; the D gene is possibly TRBD1 (5 bases). V was clipped by 0 bases and J by 4 bases, with 12 bases between them. Germline V gene data show CDR1 as MNHEY and CDR2 as SVGAGI. CDR3 length equals 15 residues. CDR3 in DNA: TGTGCCAGCAGTTACTCGCCTAGGCAGGGAGAGACCCAGTACTTC. Protein: CASSYSPRQGETQYF.

This clonotype was observed at least ten times. The chain links TRBV6-5 to TRBJ1-4; 7 nucleotides agree with TRBD1. V dropped 2 bases and J dropped 4; count of bases not matched to a gene: 4. CDR3 length equals 15 residues. Germline V lookup: CDR1 MNHEY, CDR2 SVGAGI. The CDR3 protein is CASSYGGQFNEKLFF. The CDR3 nucleotides are TGTGCCAGCAGTTACGGGGGACAGTTTAATGAAAAACTGTTTTTT.

The chain combines TRBV27 with TRBJ2-7, with unresolved D. The CDR3 runs to 15 residues. Germline V gives CDR1 MNHEY, CDR2 SMNVEV (reference sequence). The V end lost 0 bases, the J end lost 4 bases, and 13 bases lay between the germline ends. DNA for the CDR3: TGTGCCAGCAGTTTATCTCCCCGCGGAGAGTACGAGCAGTACTTC. Translation gives CASSLSPRGEYEQYF.

The chain is built from TRBV29-1 and TRBJ1-1; D may be TRBD1 (5 bases). V gave up 0 bases and J gave up 6 bases, with 11 bases separating them. CDR3 length: 13 amino acids. Germline assignment: CDR1 SQVTM and CDR2 ANQGSEA. The DNA for the CDR3 is TGCAGCGTTGAAGAAGGAAGGGGCGCTGAAGCTTTCTTT. Translated: CSVEEGRGAEAFF.

This clonotype was seen more than once but under ten times. The V gene is TRBV29-1, the J gene TRBJ2-5; TRBD2 matches 7 bases. With V trimmed by 4 bases and J by 2 bases, 13 bases remained unmatched. The germline V gene has CDR1 SQVTM and CDR2 ANQGSEA. The length of the CDR3 is 16 residues. The CDR3 reads CSVVAALRRGQETQYF. The CDR3 DNA reads TGCAGCGTTGTTGCGGCTTTACGGCGGGGGCAAGAGACCCAGTACTTC.

This chain connects TRBV7-2 to TRBJ2-3; a weak D match, TRBD1 (6 bases). CDR3 length: 14 residues. Trimming cost V 4 bases and J 2 bases, with 10 bases left between them. Per the germline V gene, CDR1 is SGHTA and CDR2 is FQGNSA. This CDR3 reads CASSSGTTTDTQYF. CDR3 sequence (DNA): TGTGCCAGCAGCTCCGGGACAACCACAGATACGCAGTATTTT.

This clonotype was recorded at least ten times. The chain combines TRBV6-1 with TRBJ2-3; D perhaps matches TRBD1 (6 bases). The CDR3 runs 15 residues. V was pared by 6 bases and J by 0 bases, with 13 bases between. CDR1 MNHNS and CDR2 SASEGT come from the germline V gene. CDR3 coding DNA: TGTGCCAGCAGAATTGAGACAGGTAGCACAGATACGCAGTATTTT. Protein sequence: CASRIETGSTDTQYF.